This T cell receptor (beta chain) was identified during a study of CD4 T cells in relation to SARS-CoV-2 and coronaviruses. The wider study: PBMCs were cultured with antigen for roughly 9 days before TCR beta sequencing.

Before the COVID-19 pandemic, during about 2010-2019, CD4+ T cells were taken from unexposed donors. Isolation of CD4+ T cells took place after roughly nine days in culture. Points on this clone: What it binds is unknown.

Generated by immunoSEQ multiplex PCR, the TCRdb table keeps only in-frame clones and is missing some. The data contain over 25,000 clones, roughly 70% of them singletons. The sequenced sample was CD4+ T cells from PBMCs, cultured in vitro. The TCR was taken from a human donor in good health.

The CDR3 loop is CASSLDDGGYTF. The CDR3 nucleotides read TGTGCCAGCAGCTTGGACGACGGTGGCTACACCTTC. The J gene is TRBJ1-2, the V gene TRBV7-9; D gene uncertain. The CDR3 is 12 amino acids. The V gene's germline CDR1 is SEHNR and CDR2 FQNEAQ (reference sequence). Trimming took off 3 bases at V and 7 bases at J, with 9 bases between the two ends.